The T cell receptor (beta chain) described here comes from a study of persistence of HIV-infected CD4 T cells. This clone occurred once. As yet, its antigen is unknown. Looked up from germline, CDR1 is LGHNT and CDR2 is FRNRAP. This CDR3 has 14 residues. V was shortened by 6 bases and J by 2 bases, with 12 bases between the two germline ends. Regarding the study as a whole: TCR oligoclonality correlated with proviral oligoclonality in the same sorted populations. The rare CMV-responding cells with HIV-1 proviruses were not separately TCR-sequenced. Compared with CD3/CD28-stimulated cells, CMV- and Gag-responding cells showed lower TCRbeta richness.

Sequencing used immunoSEQ version 4 in survey mode. Some clones are missing from TCRdb's copy, which holds only in-frame ones; the method was immunoSEQ multiplex PCR. This table holds 35,000 to 55,000 clones, approximately 90% found once. Anti-CD3/anti-CD28 beads served as a nonspecific positive control stimulus. Sorting selected CD4+ T cells upregulating both CD40 ligand and CD69. PBMCs were depleted of CD8+ T cells before stimulation. The source of this sequence is an adult woman with HIV who was CMV-seropositive. Sequencing was performed on CD4+ T cells sorted from PBMCs after roughly 18-hour stimulation, taken from a patient who received antiretroviral therapy. V and J are TRBV12-5 and TRBJ2-3; D gene unclear. The CDR3 protein is CASGPPGPTDTQYF. CDR3 nucleotide sequence: TGTGCTAGTGGCCCGCCGGGTCCCACAGATACGCAGTATTTT.